This passage covers 27 T cell receptor beta chains from one sample sequenced in a study of OX40 agonist ivuxolimab in advanced cancers. Profiling relied on immunoSEQ multiplex PCR, and the TCRdb table lists in-frame clones only, not all of them. This table holds about 49,000 clones, around 85% found once. The sample was CD4+ or CD8+ T cells sorted from blood, taken in a trial of the OX40 agonist ivuxolimab. The source of these receptors is an adult with an advanced solid tumor such as melanoma, head and neck, liver or kidney cancer.

Of note for this clone: An end of the junction does not agree with germline; a read error may underlie this. The same CDR3 arises from other DNA sequences in this sample as well. This sequence joins TRBV5-1 and TRBJ1-1; TRBD1 might be the D (6 bases). This CDR3 is 14 amino acids long. The germline CDR1 and CDR2 sequences are SGHRS and YFSETQ. This CDR3 reads CASSPGAMNTEAFF. For the CDR3, the DNA is TGTGCCAGCAGCCCGGGGGCCATGAACACTGAAGCTTTCTTT.

The rearrangement uses TRBV7-9 and TRBJ1-3; 7 positions agree with TRBD1. The V gene end was trimmed by 3 bases and the J gene end by 0 bases; junction bases not matched to a gene: 8. The CDR3 length is 17 residues. Germline CDR1 is SEHNR and CDR2 is FQNEAQ (reference sequence). Here the CDR3 DNA reads TGTGCCAGCAGCTTTACAGGGGCTATGAGCTCTGGAAACACCATATATTTT. Translating gives CASSFTGAMSSGNTIYF.

The chain combines TRBV4-3 with TRBJ1-1; 7 bases align to TRBD1. The CDR3 loop spans 14 amino acids. Per the germline V gene, CDR1 is LGHNA and CDR2 is YSLEER. J was trimmed by 5 bases and V by 4 bases; bases with no gene match: 7. DNA for the CDR3: TGCGCCAGCAGCCCCAACAGGGGTTGGACTGAAGCTTTCTTT. Its translation: CASSPNRGWTEAFF.

This chain uses TRBV27 with TRBJ2-1, with TRBD2 identical over 8 bases. CDR3 length: 15 amino acids. J lost 6 bases, V lost 5 bases, and 9 bases had no gene match. Germline V gene sequence: CDR1 MNHEY, CDR2 SMNVEV (reference sequence). The CDR3 bases are TGTGCCAGCAGTCCGGGGGGGACGTTTAGCAATGAGCAGTTCTTC. Its protein is CASSPGGTFSNEQFF.

The chain recombines TRBV9 with TRBJ2-1; D not resolved. Germline-derived CDR1 and CDR2 are SGDLS and YYNGEE. This CDR3 contains 13 residues. V was shortened by 4 bases and J by 5 bases, with 10 bases between the two germline ends. The CDR3 loop reads CASSLVDHNEQFF. In DNA, the CDR3 is TGTGCCAGCAGCCTCGTCGACCACAATGAGCAGTTCTTC.

V and J are TRBV9 and TRBJ2-1; 12 bases map to TRBD1. The junction had 15 bases not matched to a gene; V was cut back by 3 bases and J by 8 bases. The CDR3 runs to 18 residues. Per germline, CDR1 SGDLS and CDR2 YYNGEE. As DNA, the CDR3 is TGTGCCAGCAGCGAGGGGACAGGGGGCAATCCCTTTTCCGATGAGCAGTTCTTC. Encoded protein: CASSEGTGGNPFSDEQFF.

The chain combines TRBV9 with TRBJ2-3; D unclear. V was trimmed by 0 bases and J by 6 bases, leaving 5 bases between them. The CDR3 consists of 12 residues. The germline V gene encodes CDR1 SGDLS and CDR2 YYNGEE. CDR3 sequence reads: CASSVGSDTQYF. The CDR3 nucleotides read TGTGCCAGCAGCGTAGGGAGCGATACGCAGTATTTT.

Points on this clone: At one boundary the junction diverges from the germline segment, which might be a read error. V gene TRBV11-2 combines with J gene TRBJ2-3; 9 bases align to TRBD2. The length of the CDR3 is 17 residues. Germline CDR1 is SGHAT and CDR2 is FQNNGV. The CDR3 loop reads CASSPGAGGTSTDTQYF. As DNA, the CDR3 is TGCGCCAGCAGCCCCGGAGCGGGGGGCACGAGCACAGATACGCAGTATTTT.

This clone was observed a single time. V gene TRBV7-9 combines with J gene TRBJ2-7; the D is unclear. The length of the CDR3 is 12 residues. Germline assignment: CDR1 SEHNR and CDR2 FQNEAQ (reference sequence). Trimming took off 5 bases at V and 2 bases at J, with 7 bases between the two ends. The CDR3 loop is CASSKITYEQYF. The CDR3 DNA is TGTGCCAGCAGCAAAATAACCTACGAGCAGTACTTC.

This clone turned up a few times. DNA of the CDR3: TGTGCCAGCAGCCTGGACAGTTTCTCCTCTACCGGGGAGCTGTTTTTT. This translates into CASSLDSFSSTGELFF. V and J are TRBV7-6 and TRBJ2-2; D is possibly TRBD1 (6 bases). V lost 5 bases, J lost 5 bases, and 18 bases lay in between. The CDR3 is 16 residues long. Looked up from germline, CDR1 is SGHVS and CDR2 is FNYEAQ.

As for this clone: Different DNA sequences within this sample yield the same CDR3. The chain has TRBV7-6 and TRBJ2-3; weak D call: TRBD2 (6 bases). V was pared by 5 bases and J by 6 bases, with 9 bases between. The CDR3 runs 12 residues. From germline, CDR1 is SGHVS and CDR2 FNYEAQ. CDR3 sequence reads: CASSPGRDTQYF. CDR3 nucleotides: TGTGCCAGCAGCCCTGGGAGGGATACGCAGTATTTT.

V gene TRBV28 combines with J gene TRBJ1-2; D is uncertain. The CDR3 consists of 14 residues. Germline values: CDR1 MDHEN, CDR2 SYDVKM. Trimming shortened V by 3 bases and J by 3 bases, and 11 bases separated the two germline ends. The CDR3 loop is CASSLDIGHYGYTF. The CDR3 nucleotides are TGTGCCAGCAGTTTGGATATAGGGCACTATGGCTACACCTTC.

The chain employs TRBV28 and TRBJ2-5; the D is unclear. The V gene's germline CDR1 is MDHEN and CDR2 SYDVKM. The CDR3 sequence is 14 residues long. V shed 3 bases and J shed 2 bases, with 10 bases lying between them. The DNA of the CDR3 is TGTGCCAGCAGTTTTCGAACAGTACAAGAGACCCAGTACTTC. Protein: CASSFRTVQETQYF.

This clone turned up a few times. The CDR3 reads CASSFLGSGETQYF. Here the CDR3 DNA reads TGTGCCAGCAGTTTTTTAGGTAGCGGAGAGACCCAGTACTTC. The V and J genes are TRBV28 and TRBJ2-5; TRBD2 is a possible D gene (6 bases). The CDR3 contains 14 residues. Germline CDR1 is MDHEN and CDR2 is SYDVKM. Trimming removed 3 bases from V and 4 bases from J, with 12 bases in between.

V and J are TRBV14 and TRBJ2-6, with D unresolved. This CDR3 is built from 13 residues. Germline assignment: CDR1 SGHDN and CDR2 FVKESK. V lost 1 base and J lost 4, with 2 bases in between. This CDR3 is CASSQGGANVLTF. For the CDR3, the DNA is TGTGCCAGCAGCCAAGGAGGGGCCAACGTCCTGACTTTC.

This clone was detected once. The chain combines TRBV5-6 with TRBJ2-7; 8 nucleotides line up with TRBD1. The CDR3 contains 15 residues. Germline assignment: CDR1 SGHDT and CDR2 YYEEEE. With V trimmed by 2 bases and J by 9 bases, 13 bases remained unmatched. CDR3 in DNA: TGTGCCAGCAGCTTCGGACAGGGTGGGTCTAGGGGGCAGTACTTC. Translating gives CASSFGQGGSRGQYF.

The chain carries TRBV13 and TRBJ2-5; D remains unclear. V dropped 3 bases and J dropped 5 bases, with 7 bases sitting between them. There are 12 residues in the CDR3. Germline CDR1 is PRHDT and CDR2 is FYEKMQ (reference sequence). CDR3 nucleotide sequence: TGTGCCAGCAGCTTCCCTCGGGAGACCCAGTACTTC. Translated: CASSFPRETQYF. Drawing the rest from reference TRBV13 and TRBJ2-5, the complete variable domain is AAGVIQSPRHLIKEKRETATLKCYPIPRHDTVYWYQQGPGQDPQFLISFYEKMQSDKGSIPDRFSAQQFSDYHSELNMSSLELGDSALYFCASSFPRETQYFGPGTRLLVL.

Here the CDR3 DNA reads TGTGCCAGCAGTCTAACGACAGCGACAAATGAAAAACTGTTTTTT. This codes for CASSLTTATNEKLFF. The rearrangement uses TRBV28 and TRBJ1-4, with TRBD1 as a possible D gene (5 bases). Germline V gives CDR1 MDHEN, CDR2 SYDVKM. Trimming cost V 5 bases and J 5 bases, with 15 bases left between them. This CDR3 spans 15 amino acids.

The CDR3 DNA sequence: TGTGCCAGCAGCCCGACGGGACTAGCGGGGAGAGACGAGCAGTACTTC. Amino acid sequence: CASSPTGLAGRDEQYF. The V gene is TRBV9, the J gene TRBJ2-7, with 13 nucleotides matching TRBD2. With V trimmed by 4 bases and J by 5 bases, 9 bases remained unmatched. CDR1 SGDLS and CDR2 YYNGEE come from the germline V gene. The CDR3 runs to 16 residues.

This sequence joins TRBV5-8 and TRBJ1-2; TRBD1 agrees at 9 bases. Per germline, CDR1 SGHTS and CDR2 YDEGEE. V gave up 5 bases and J gave up 3 bases; unmatched junction bases: 5. The CDR3 extends over 14 amino acids. For the CDR3, the DNA is TGTGCCAGCAGTGTACAGGGGGCAGACTATGGCTACACCTTC. It encodes CASSVQGADYGYTF.

V is TRBV4-3 and J is TRBJ2-7, with TRBD1 matching 7 bases. This CDR3 is 13 amino acids long. J was trimmed by 7 bases and V by 0 bases; bases with no gene match: 3. Germline V CDR1 and CDR2: LGHNA, YSLEER. CDR3: CASSQDRGREQYF. The CDR3 DNA is TGCGCCAGCAGCCAAGATAGGGGGCGGGAGCAGTACTTC.

The V and J genes are TRBV27 and TRBJ2-5, with 15 bases aligning to TRBD2. The CDR3 covers 19 residues. Germline V gives CDR1 MNHEY, CDR2 SMNVEV (reference sequence). V shed 8 bases and J 2 bases; nucleotides not matched to a gene: 15. The CDR3 reads CASPPLPGTSGGKQETQYF. The CDR3 DNA follows: TGTGCCAGCCCTCCACTCCCCGGGACTAGCGGGGGGAAGCAAGAGACCCAGTACTTC.

In nucleotides, the CDR3 is TGTGCCAGCAGCTACTACGAGCAGTACTTC. Protein: CASSYYEQYF. The V gene is TRBV2, the J gene TRBJ2-7; D is uncertain. The CDR3 loop spans 10 amino acids. Germline V gene sequence: CDR1 SNHLY, CDR2 FYNNEI. Trimming took off 6 bases at V and 3 bases at J, with 3 bases between the two ends.

The V gene is TRBV18, the J gene TRBJ1-4; D possibly corresponds to TRBD1 (5 bases). The germline V and J ends were trimmed by 2 bases and 8 bases, with 15 bases remaining between them. Germline V gives CDR1 KGHSH, CDR2 LQKENI. CDR3 length: 15 amino acids. The CDR3: CASSPGTLFKEKLFF. CDR3 nucleotide sequence: TGTGCCAGCTCACCAGGGACCCTCTTCAAGGAAAAACTGTTTTTT.

CDR3 DNA sequence: TGTGCCAGCACAGCAGACAATCAGCCCCAGCATTTT. This translates into CASTADNQPQHF. This chain connects TRBV7-9 to TRBJ1-5, with unresolved D. The length of the CDR3 is 12 residues. V lost 7 bases to trimming and J lost 3 bases, with 7 bases between them. CDR1 is SEHNR, CDR2 FQNEAQ, per germline (reference sequence).

This clone was counted a single time. V gene TRBV7-2 combines with J gene TRBJ2-7; 8 bases map to TRBD2. Germline CDR1 reads SGHTA; CDR2 reads FQGNSA. The CDR3 extends over 15 amino acids. J was trimmed by 2 bases and V by 1 base; bases with no gene match: 4. DNA for the CDR3: TGTGCCAGCAGCTTAGTTTCGGGACTAGCCTACGAGCAGTACTTC. Amino acid sequence: CASSLVSGLAYEQYF.

The J gene is TRBJ2-7, the V gene TRBV6-1, with TRBD1 matching over 8 bases. Germline V gene sequence: CDR1 MNHNS, CDR2 SASEGT. The CDR3 contains 17 residues. J was trimmed by 0 bases and V by 1 base; bases with no gene match: 8. The CDR3 loop is CASSEGGRGLISYEQYV. The CDR3 DNA reads TGTGCCAGCAGTGAAGGGGGCAGGGGGCTGATCTCCTACGAGCAGTACGTC.